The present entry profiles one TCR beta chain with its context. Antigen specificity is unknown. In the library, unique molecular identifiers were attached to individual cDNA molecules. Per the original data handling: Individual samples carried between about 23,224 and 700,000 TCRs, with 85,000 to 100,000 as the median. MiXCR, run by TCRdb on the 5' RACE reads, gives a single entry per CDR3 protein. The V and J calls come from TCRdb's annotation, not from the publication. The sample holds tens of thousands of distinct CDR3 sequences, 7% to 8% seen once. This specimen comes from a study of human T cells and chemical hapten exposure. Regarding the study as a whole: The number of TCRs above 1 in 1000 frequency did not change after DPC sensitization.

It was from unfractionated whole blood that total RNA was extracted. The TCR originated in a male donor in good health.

CDR3 coding DNA: TGTGCCAGCAGCGGAGGGACCGGAGCACGACAGCCCCAGCATTTT. Amino acid sequence: CASSGGTGARQPQHF. The chain recombines TRBV5-5 with TRBJ1-5; the D gene is possibly TRBD1 (5 bases). The CDR3 contains 15 residues. Per the germline V gene, CDR1 is SGHKS and CDR2 is YYEKEE (reference sequence). The V and J ends lost 4 bases and 7 bases respectively, with 18 bases between them. Drawing the rest from reference TRBV5-5 and TRBJ1-5, the complete variable domain is DAGVTQSPTHLIKTRGQQVTLRCSPISGHKSVSWYQQVLGQGPQFIFQYYEKEERGRGNFPDRFSARQFPNYSSELNVNALLLGDSALYLCASSGGTGARQPQHFGDGTRLSIL.